This passage covers 12 T cell receptor beta chains from one sample sequenced in a study of T cell responses to AZD1222 COVID-19 vaccine. Only in-frame clones appear in the TCRdb table, and some are missing; sequencing was by immunoSEQ multiplex PCR. The sample has tens of thousands of clones, about 92% seen once. This sample comprised peripheral blood, obtained on day 0 of AZD1222 vaccination. All receptors derive from an adult in good health.

The chain carries TRBV19 and TRBJ2-7; 7 bases map to TRBD2. The V and J ends lost 5 bases and 2 bases, in that order; junction bases with no gene match: 9. The germline V gene has CDR1 LNHDA and CDR2 SQIVND (reference sequence). This CDR3 has 15 amino acids. The CDR3 protein is CASSSGLVLPYEQYF. The CDR3 DNA reads as TGTGCCAGTAGTTCCGGACTAGTCCTTCCCTACGAGCAGTACTTC.

This chain uses TRBV6-5 with TRBJ2-3; 8 bases line up with TRBD1. V shed 6 bases and J 3 bases; nucleotides not matched to a gene: 8. Per the germline V gene, CDR1 is MNHEY and CDR2 is SVGAGI. The CDR3 loop spans 15 amino acids. CDR3 sequence (DNA): TGTGCCAGCAGCCTCCAGCAGGGGGCAACAGATACGCAGTATTTT. Protein sequence: CASSLQQGATDTQYF.

The chain combines TRBV5-4 with TRBJ2-5, with D possibly TRBD2 on 6 matching bases. The V end lost 0 bases, the J end lost 5 bases, and 17 bases lay between the germline ends. Germline CDR1 is SGHNT and CDR2 is YYREEE (reference sequence). CDR3 size: 16 residues. CDR3 bases: TGTGCCAGCAGCTTGGCGGGAGCGGGCAGCGGGGAGACCCAGTACTTC. Its translation: CASSLAGAGSGETQYF.

The rearrangement links TRBV11-2 to TRBJ2-2, with 10 bases matching TRBD2. Germline V lookup: CDR1 SGHAT, CDR2 FQNNGV. This CDR3 region has 16 residues. Germline trimming cut 1 base from V and 7 bases from J; bases unmatched to any gene: 6. The DNA of the CDR3 is TGTGCCAGCAGCTTAGTGGCTAGCGGGAGTTTCGGGGAGCTGTTTTTT. Its protein product is CASSLVASGSFGELFF.

The V gene is TRBV5-5, the J gene TRBJ2-1; 10 bases are a match to TRBD2. Losses at the gene ends were 5 bases for V and 9 bases for J; bases not matched to a gene: 11. The CDR3 spans 15 residues. Looked up from germline, CDR1 is SGHKS and CDR2 is YYEKEE (reference sequence). CDR3 DNA: TGTGCCAGCAGTTATTCTAGCGGGAGCCATGGTGAGCAGTTCTTC. It yields the protein CASSYSSGSHGEQFF.

This chain joins TRBV9 and TRBJ1-5; 9 bases line up with TRBD1. The CDR3 totals 18 residues. V was pared by 4 bases and J by 0 bases, with 11 bases of the junction left unmatched. Looked up from germline, CDR1 is SGDLS and CDR2 is YYNGEE. In DNA form, the CDR3 reads TGTGCCAGCAGCATGGGACAGGGCGAACGCCCTAGCAATCAGCCCCAGCATTTT. Protein: CASSMGQGERPSNQPQHF.

The chain is built from TRBV7-9 and TRBJ1-1; TRBD1 might be the D (5 bases). The CDR3 contains 14 residues. Trimming left V 5 bases short and J 0 bases short, with 10 bases between. In germline, CDR1 is SEHNR, CDR2 FQNEAQ (reference sequence). Here the CDR3 reads CASSIGHVNTEAFF. CDR3 DNA sequence: TGTGCCAGCAGCATAGGACACGTGAACACTGAAGCTTTCTTT.

This chain links TRBV9 with TRBJ1-3; possible D gene TRBD1, 5 bases. This CDR3 spans 18 amino acids. Looked up from germline, CDR1 is SGDLS and CDR2 is YYNGEE. The V gene lost 0 bases and the J gene lost 0 bases, with 16 bases spanning the gap. The CDR3 DNA follows: TGTGCCAGCAGCGTAGCCCCTCAGCGGGGCACCTCTGGAAACACCATATATTTT. Translation: CASSVAPQRGTSGNTIYF.

The chain has TRBV11-2 and TRBJ1-2; no definite D call. The CDR3 is made up of 13 amino acids. Deletions cut 0 bases from V and 6 bases from J, with 8 bases between. Germline V gene sequence: CDR1 SGHAT, CDR2 FQNNGV. The DNA of the CDR3 is TGTGCCAGCAGCTTAGAGCCGGCAAATGGCTACACCTTC. Translated: CASSLEPANGYTF.

The J gene is TRBJ1-4, the V gene TRBV30, with D uncertain. The CDR3 length is 14 residues. Germline assignment: CDR1 GTSNPN and CDR2 SVGIG (reference sequence). Deletions cut 0 bases from V and 5 bases from J, with 10 bases between. CDR3 sequence: CAWSVVSGNEKLFF. CDR3 in DNA: TGTGCCTGGAGTGTAGTATCCGGAAATGAAAAACTGTTTTTT. Looking up the rest from reference TRBV30 and TRBJ1-4 gives the full variable domain: SQTIHQWPATLVQPVGSPLSLECTVEGTSNPNLYWYRQAAGRGLQLLFYSVGIGQISSEVPQNLSASRPQDRQFILSSKKLLLSDSGFYLCAWSVVSGNEKLFFGSGTQLSVL.

The chain links TRBV5-1 to TRBJ2-7, with 8 bases lining up with TRBD1. Trimming at V came to 4 bases and at J to 1 base, leaving 7 bases not matched to a gene. Germline V gives CDR1 SGHRS, CDR2 YFSETQ. The CDR3 totals 15 residues. In nucleotides, the CDR3 is TGCGCCAGCAGCAGGGGACAGGCGATATCCTACGAGCAGTACTTC. It translates to CASSRGQAISYEQYF.

The V call is TRBV6-5, the J call TRBJ1-2, with TRBD1 matching 7 bases. Trimming at V came to 9 bases and at J to 2 bases, leaving 3 bases not matched to a gene. The CDR3 has 12 residues. The V gene's germline CDR1 is MNHEY and CDR2 SVGAGI. CDR3 protein: CASSTGNYGYTF. DNA of the CDR3: TGTGCCAGTTCGACAGGGAACTATGGCTACACCTTC.